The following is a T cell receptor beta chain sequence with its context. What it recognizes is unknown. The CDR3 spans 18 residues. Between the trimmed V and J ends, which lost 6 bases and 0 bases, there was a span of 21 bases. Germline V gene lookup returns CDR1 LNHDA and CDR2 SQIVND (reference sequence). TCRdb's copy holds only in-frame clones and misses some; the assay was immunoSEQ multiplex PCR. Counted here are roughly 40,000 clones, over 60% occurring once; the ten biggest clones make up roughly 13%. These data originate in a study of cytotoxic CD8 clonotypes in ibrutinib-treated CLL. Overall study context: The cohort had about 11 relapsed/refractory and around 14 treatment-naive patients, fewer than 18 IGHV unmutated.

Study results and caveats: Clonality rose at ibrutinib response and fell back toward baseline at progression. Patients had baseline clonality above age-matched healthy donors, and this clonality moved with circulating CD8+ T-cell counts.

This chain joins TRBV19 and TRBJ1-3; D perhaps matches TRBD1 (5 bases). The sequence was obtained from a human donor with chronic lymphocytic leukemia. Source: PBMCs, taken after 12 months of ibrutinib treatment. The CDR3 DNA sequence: TGTGCCAGTAGCCAATACCCCGGGACGGCCAGCTCTGGAAACACCATATATTTT. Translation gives CASSQYPGTASSGNTIYF.